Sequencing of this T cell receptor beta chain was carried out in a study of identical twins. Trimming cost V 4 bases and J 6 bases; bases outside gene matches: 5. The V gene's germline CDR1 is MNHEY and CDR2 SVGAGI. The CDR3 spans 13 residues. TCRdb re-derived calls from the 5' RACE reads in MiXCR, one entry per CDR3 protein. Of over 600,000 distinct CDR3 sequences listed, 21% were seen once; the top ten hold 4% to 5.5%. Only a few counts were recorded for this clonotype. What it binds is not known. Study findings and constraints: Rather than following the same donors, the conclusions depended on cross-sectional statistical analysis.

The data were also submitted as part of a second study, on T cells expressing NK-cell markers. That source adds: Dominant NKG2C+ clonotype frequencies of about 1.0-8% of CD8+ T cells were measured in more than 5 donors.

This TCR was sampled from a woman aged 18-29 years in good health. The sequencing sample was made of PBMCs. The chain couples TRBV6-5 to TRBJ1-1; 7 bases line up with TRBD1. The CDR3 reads CASSSTGKAEAFF. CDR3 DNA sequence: TGTGCCAGCAGTTCGACAGGGAAGGCTGAAGCTTTCTTT.